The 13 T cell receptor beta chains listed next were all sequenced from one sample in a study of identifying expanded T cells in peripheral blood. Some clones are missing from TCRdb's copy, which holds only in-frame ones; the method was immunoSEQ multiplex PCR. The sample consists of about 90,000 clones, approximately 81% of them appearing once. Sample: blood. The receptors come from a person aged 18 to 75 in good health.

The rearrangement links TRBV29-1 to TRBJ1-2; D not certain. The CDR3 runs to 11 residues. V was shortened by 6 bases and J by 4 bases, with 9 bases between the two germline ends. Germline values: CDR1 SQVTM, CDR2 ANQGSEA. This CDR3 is CSVKTPYGYTF. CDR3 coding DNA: TGCAGCGTCAAGACACCCTATGGCTACACCTTC. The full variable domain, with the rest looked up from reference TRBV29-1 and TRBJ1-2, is SAVISQKPSRDICQRGTSLTIQCQVDSQVTMMFWYRQQPGQSLTLIATANQGSEATYESGFVIDKFPISRPNLTFSTLTVSNMSPEDSSIYLCSVKTPYGYTFGSGTRLTVV.

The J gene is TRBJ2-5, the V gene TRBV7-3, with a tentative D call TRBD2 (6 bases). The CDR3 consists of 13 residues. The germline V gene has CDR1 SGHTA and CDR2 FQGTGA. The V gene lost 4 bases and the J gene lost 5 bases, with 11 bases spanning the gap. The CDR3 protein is CASSSLGGETQYF. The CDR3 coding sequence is TGTGCCAGCAGCTCCCTGGGGGGTGAGACCCAGTACTTC.

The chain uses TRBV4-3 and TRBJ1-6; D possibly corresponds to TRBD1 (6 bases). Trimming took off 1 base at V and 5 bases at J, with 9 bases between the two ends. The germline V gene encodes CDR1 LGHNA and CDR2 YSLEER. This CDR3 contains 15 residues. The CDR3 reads CASSQAQGDNSPLHF. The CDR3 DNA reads TGCGCCAGCAGCCAAGCACAGGGAGATAATTCACCCCTCCACTTT.

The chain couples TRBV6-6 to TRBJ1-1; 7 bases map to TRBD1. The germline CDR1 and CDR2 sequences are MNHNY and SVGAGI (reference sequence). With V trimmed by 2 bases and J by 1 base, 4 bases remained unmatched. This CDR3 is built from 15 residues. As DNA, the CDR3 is TGTGCCAGCAGTTACGGAGGGGGCCGGAACACTGAAGCTTTCTTT. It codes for CASSYGGGRNTEAFF.

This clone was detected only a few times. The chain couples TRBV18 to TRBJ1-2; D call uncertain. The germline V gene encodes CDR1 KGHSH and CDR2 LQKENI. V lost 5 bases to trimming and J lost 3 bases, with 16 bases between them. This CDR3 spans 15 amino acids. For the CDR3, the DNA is TGTGCCAGCTCAAGGGCGGATTCCCACCACTATGGCTACACCTTC. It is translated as CASSRADSHHYGYTF.

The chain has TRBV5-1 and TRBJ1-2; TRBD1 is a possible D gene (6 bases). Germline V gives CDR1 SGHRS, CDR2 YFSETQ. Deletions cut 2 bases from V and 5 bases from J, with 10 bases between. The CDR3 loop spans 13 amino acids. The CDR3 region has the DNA TGCGCCAGCAGCTTAGACAGGTTTTATGGCTACACCTTC. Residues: CASSLDRFYGYTF. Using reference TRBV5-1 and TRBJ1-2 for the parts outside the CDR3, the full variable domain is KAGVTQTPRYLIKTRGQQVTLSCSPISGHRSVSWYQQTPGQGLQFLFEYFSETQRNKGNFPGRFSGRQFSNSRSEMNVSTLELGDSALYLCASSLDRFYGYTFGSGTRLTVV.

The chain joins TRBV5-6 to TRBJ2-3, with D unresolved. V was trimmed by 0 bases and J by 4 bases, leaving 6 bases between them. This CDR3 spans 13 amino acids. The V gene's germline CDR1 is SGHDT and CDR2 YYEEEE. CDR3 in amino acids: CASSLAWADTQYF. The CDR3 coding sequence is TGTGCCAGCAGCTTGGCGTGGGCAGATACGCAGTATTTT.

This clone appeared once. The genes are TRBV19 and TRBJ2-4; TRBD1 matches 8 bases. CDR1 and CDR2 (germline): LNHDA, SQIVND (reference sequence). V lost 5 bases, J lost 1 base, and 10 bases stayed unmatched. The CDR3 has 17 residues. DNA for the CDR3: TGTGCCAGTAGTCACCGGACAGGGACTTTGGCCAAAAACATTCAGTACTTC. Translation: CASSHRTGTLAKNIQYF.

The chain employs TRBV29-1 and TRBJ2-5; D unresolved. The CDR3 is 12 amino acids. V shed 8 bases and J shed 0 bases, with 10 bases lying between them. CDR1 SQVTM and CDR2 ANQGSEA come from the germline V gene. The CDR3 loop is CSFTSYQETQYF. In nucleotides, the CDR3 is TGCAGCTTTACATCGTACCAAGAGACCCAGTACTTC.

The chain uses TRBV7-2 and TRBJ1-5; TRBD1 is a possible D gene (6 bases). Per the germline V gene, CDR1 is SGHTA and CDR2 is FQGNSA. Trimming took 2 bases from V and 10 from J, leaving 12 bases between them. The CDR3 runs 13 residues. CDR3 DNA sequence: TGTGCCAGCAGCTTATCAGGGACACTTCCCCAGCATTTT. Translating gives CASSLSGTLPQHF.

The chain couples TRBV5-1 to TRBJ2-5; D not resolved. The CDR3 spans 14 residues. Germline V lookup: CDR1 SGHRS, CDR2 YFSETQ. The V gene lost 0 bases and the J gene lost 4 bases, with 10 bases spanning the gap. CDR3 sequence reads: CASSLAVVRETQYF. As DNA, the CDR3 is TGCGCCAGCAGCTTGGCTGTGGTTCGAGAGACCCAGTACTTC.

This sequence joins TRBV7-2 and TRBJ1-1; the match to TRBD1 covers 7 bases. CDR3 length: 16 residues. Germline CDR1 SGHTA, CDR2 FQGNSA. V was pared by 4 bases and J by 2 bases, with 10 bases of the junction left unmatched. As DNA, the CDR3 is TGTGCCAGCAGCTCGACAGGGTTTTCAGATAACACTGAAGCTTTCTTT. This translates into CASSSTGFSDNTEAFF.

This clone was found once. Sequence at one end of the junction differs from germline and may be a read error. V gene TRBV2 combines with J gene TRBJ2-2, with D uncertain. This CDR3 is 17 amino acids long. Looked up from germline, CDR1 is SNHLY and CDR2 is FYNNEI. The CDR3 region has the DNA TGTGCCAGCAGCGAAGATACCGACACCCCGAACACCGGGGAGCTGTTTTTT. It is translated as CASSEDTDTPNTGELFF.